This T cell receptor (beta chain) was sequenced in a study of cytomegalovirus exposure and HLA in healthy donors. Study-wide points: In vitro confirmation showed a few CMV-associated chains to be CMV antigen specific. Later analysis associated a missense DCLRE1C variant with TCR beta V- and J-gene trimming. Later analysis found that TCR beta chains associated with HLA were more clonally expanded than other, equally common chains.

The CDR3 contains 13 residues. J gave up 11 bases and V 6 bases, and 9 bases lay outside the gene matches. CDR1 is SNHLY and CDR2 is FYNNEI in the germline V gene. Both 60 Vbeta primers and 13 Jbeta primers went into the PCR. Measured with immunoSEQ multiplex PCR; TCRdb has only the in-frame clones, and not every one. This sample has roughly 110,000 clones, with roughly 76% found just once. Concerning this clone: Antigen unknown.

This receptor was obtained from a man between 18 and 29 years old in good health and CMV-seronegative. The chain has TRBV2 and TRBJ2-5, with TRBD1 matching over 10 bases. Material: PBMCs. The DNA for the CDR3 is TGTGCCAGCAGCGCCGGACAGGGGGTAGAGCAGTACTTC. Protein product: CASSAGQGVEQYF.